The 25 T cell receptor beta chains presented below share a single source sample, sequenced in a study of T cells in Graves' hyperthyroidism and ophthalmopathy. RNA transcripts yielded amplified TCR beta CDR3 regions. In the first-round RT-PCR of the TCR CDR3, the HTBI primer set was used. TCRdb reprocessed the multiplex PCR reads via MiXCR and lists one record per CDR3 protein. The data hold roughly 650,000 distinct CDR3 sequences, with around 15% observed a single time. Sequenced input: blood. These receptors came from a woman between 40 and 50 years old with Graves' ophthalmopathy.

This clonotype came up a few times. V usage is TRBV7-9 and J usage is TRBJ1-2; D call uncertain. CDR3 length: 13 residues. Germline V gene data show CDR1 as SEHNR and CDR2 as FQNEAQ (reference sequence). Trimming stripped 3 bases from V and 10 bases from J, with 15 bases between. The chain's CDR3 is CASSFGGSIDYTF. The CDR3 DNA sequence: TGTGCCAGCAGCTTTGGTGGATCTATTGACTACACCTTC.

This clonotype was recorded at least ten times. The chain uses TRBV29-1 and TRBJ1-1; TRBD1 aligns across 9 bases. The V gene end was trimmed by 2 bases and the J gene end by 7 bases; junction bases not matched to a gene: 5. The V gene's germline CDR1 is SQVTM and CDR2 ANQGSEA. The CDR3 sequence is 13 residues long. The CDR3 sequence is CSVELDRGGEAFF. The DNA for the CDR3 is TGCAGCGTTGAATTGGACAGGGGAGGTGAAGCTTTCTTT.

CDR3 DNA: TGTGCCAGCAGCTTAGCGAGGTGGGGGGAGCAGTACTTC. It yields the protein CASSLARWGEQYF. The chain uses TRBV7-9 and TRBJ2-7; D tentatively reads TRBD1 or TRBD2 (5 bases each). Germline V gives CDR1 SEHNR, CDR2 FQNEAQ (reference sequence). The germline V and J ends were trimmed by 0 bases and 7 bases, with 10 bases remaining between them. The CDR3 runs to 13 residues. Combining the CDR3 with reference TRBV7-9 and TRBJ2-7 gives the whole variable domain DTGVSQNPRHKITKRGQNVTFRCDPISEHNRLYWYRQTLGQGPEFLTYFQNEAQLEKSRLLSDRFSAERPKGSFSTLEIQRTEQGDSAMYLCASSLARWGEQYFGPGTRLTVT.

As for this clonotype: This clone may be a read error of a much larger clone one base away. The chain has TRBV6-2 or TRBV6-3 and TRBJ2-3, with D tentatively TRBD1 (5 bases). CDR3 length equals 14 residues. Germline values: CDR1 MNHEY, CDR2 SVGEGT. CDR3 amino acids: CASTSEYSTGTQYF. Here the CDR3 DNA reads TGTGCCAGCACTTCCGAGTACAGCACAGGTACGCAGTATTTT.

This clonotype has at least ten counts. The rearrangement links TRBV4-2 to TRBJ2-3; D possibly corresponds to TRBD2 (5 bases). Germline CDR1 LGHNA, CDR2 YNFKEQ. The CDR3 spans 16 residues. Trimming took 6 bases from V and 2 from J, leaving 18 bases between them. For the CDR3, the DNA is TGTGCCAGCAGGGAAGCGGATCGACTCCTCACAGATACGCAGTATTTT. Its translation is CASREADRLLTDTQYF.

This clonotype was found many times. The V and J genes are TRBV29-1 and TRBJ2-2; D is unresolved. CDR1 and CDR2 (germline): SQVTM, ANQGSEA. V shed 3 bases and J shed 6 bases, with 14 bases lying between them. The CDR3 length is 14 residues. The CDR3 DNA reads as TGCAGCGTTGAGAGGACGGCACGGTCCGGGGAGCTGTTTTTT. Protein product: CSVERTARSGELFF.

This clonotype has ten or more counts. The genes are TRBV3-1 and TRBJ1-5; D gene unclear. CDR1 and CDR2 from the germline V gene are LGHDT and YNNKEL (reference sequence). The CDR3 sequence is 14 residues long. V lost 4 bases and J lost 2, with 9 bases in between. This chain's CDR3 is CASSPGFGNQPQHF. The CDR3 bases are TGTGCCAGCAGCCCCGGATTCGGCAATCAGCCCCAGCATTTT.

The chain is built from TRBV6-1 and TRBJ2-2; D remains unclear. The V gene's germline CDR1 is MNHNS and CDR2 SASEGT. The V end lost 8 bases, the J end lost 7 bases, and 14 bases lay between the germline ends. This CDR3 region has 13 residues. Here the CDR3 reads CASGLREIGELFF. The CDR3 DNA is TGTGCCAGCGGGCTGCGAGAGATCGGGGAGCTGTTTTTT.

This clonotype was recorded a few times. The CDR3 nucleotides read TGTGCCAGCAGTTTCGGGGACAGACCTAACTATGGCTACACCTTC. Amino acid sequence: CASSFGDRPNYGYTF. The chain recombines TRBV28 with TRBJ1-2; 7 bases align to TRBD1. The CDR3 runs 15 residues. Per germline, CDR1 MDHEN and CDR2 SYDVKM. V was clipped by 3 bases and J by 0 bases; unmatched bases: 4.

V gene TRBV9 combines with J gene TRBJ1-1, with a possible D match to TRBD1 (6 bases). Between the trimmed V and J ends, which lost 7 bases and 0 bases, there was a span of 19 bases. Germline-derived CDR1 and CDR2 are SGDLS and YYNGEE. There are 16 residues in the CDR3. The CDR3: CASVGGQGLMNTEAFF. DNA for the CDR3: TGTGCCAGCGTGGGGGGCCAGGGTCTCATGAACACTGAAGCTTTCTTT.

The V gene is TRBV5-1, the J gene TRBJ2-3; 9 bases match TRBD2. The CDR3 has 17 residues. V was clipped by 0 bases and J by 2 bases; unmatched bases: 7. Germline CDR1 SGHRS, CDR2 YFSETQ. The CDR3 coding sequence is TGCGCCAGCAGCTTGGGGGCGTCTAGCGGGAACACAGATACGCAGTATTTT. Residues: CASSLGASSGNTDTQYF.

This chain connects TRBV20-1 to TRBJ2-5, with D tentatively TRBD1 (5 bases). The CDR3 loop spans 14 amino acids. The V end lost 6 bases, the J end lost 4 bases, and 18 bases lay between the germline ends. CDR1 is DFQATT and CDR2 is SNEGSKA in the germline V gene (reference sequence). CDR3 sequence: CSAAQGSGRETQYF. The CDR3 region has the DNA TGCAGTGCCGCCCAGGGCTCAGGCCGAGAGACCCAGTACTTC.

This clonotype was seen ten or more times. The chain recombines TRBV11-2 with TRBJ1-2; D possibly corresponds to TRBD1 (5 bases). Germline CDR1 reads SGHAT; CDR2 reads FQNNGV. The CDR3 covers 13 residues. V lost 6 bases and J lost 7, with 15 bases in between. CDR3 sequence (DNA): TGTGCCAGCAGATCACCCTGGGGGGGTGGCTACACCTTC. It encodes CASRSPWGGGYTF.

This clonotype was observed at least ten times. This chain joins TRBV2 and TRBJ1-6, with 9 bases that match TRBD1. The CDR3 length is 13 residues. J was trimmed by 7 bases and V by 7 bases; bases with no gene match: 2. Germline V gene data show CDR1 as SNHLY and CDR2 as FYNNEI. DNA for the CDR3: TGTGCCAGCACCGGACAGGGGAATTCACCCCTCCACTTT. This encodes CASTGQGNSPLHF. The whole variable domain, filled in from reference TRBV2 and TRBJ1-6, reads EPEVTQTPSHQVTQMGQEVILRCVPISNHLYFYWYRQILGQKVEFLVSFYNNEISEKSEIFDDQFSVERPDGSNFTLKIRSTKLEDSAMYFCASTGQGNSPLHFGNGTRLTVT.

This clonotype was seen a few times. V usage is TRBV24-1 and J usage is TRBJ2-3; D is unresolved. Germline loops: CDR1 KGHDR, CDR2 SFDVKD. The V end lost 3 bases, the J end lost 4 bases, and 13 bases lay between the germline ends. This CDR3 contains 15 residues. The CDR3 DNA sequence: TGTGCCACCAGTGATCCTACGGTGGCCCCAGATACGCAGTATTTT. This sequence encodes CATSDPTVAPDTQYF.

The chain couples TRBV29-1 to TRBJ2-5; D possibly matches TRBD1 or TRBD2 (5 bases each). CDR3 length: 16 amino acids. V was clipped by 7 bases and J by 5 bases, with 26 bases between them. Germline CDR1 reads SQVTM; CDR2 reads ANQGSEA. CDR3 region: CSGHDFGTGVAETQYF. CDR3 bases: TGCAGCGGCCACGACTTCGGGACCGGGGTGGCGGAGACCCAGTACTTC.

The CDR3 region is CASSLKDYGYTF. The CDR3, as DNA: TGTGCCAGCAGCTTAAAGGACTATGGCTACACCTTC. J is TRBJ1-2 and V is TRBV7-9; unclear D gene. Trimming stripped 2 bases from V and 3 bases from J, with 4 bases between. Germline CDR1 is SEHNR and CDR2 is FQNEAQ (reference sequence). The CDR3 contains 12 residues.

This clonotype has just a few counts. V usage is TRBV28 and J usage is TRBJ2-6; 7 positions match TRBD1. The CDR3 contains 17 residues. With 7 bases clipped from V and 0 bases from J, the junction kept 9 bases outside the gene matches. The germline V gene has CDR1 MDHEN and CDR2 SYDVKM. The CDR3 sequence is CASTRGQSSSGANVLTF. The CDR3 DNA reads as TGTGCCAGCACCAGGGGACAGTCTTCCTCTGGGGCCAACGTCCTGACTTTC.

This clonotype showed up many times. The chain employs TRBV20-1 and TRBJ2-5; D is ambiguous. The CDR3 has 14 amino acids. Germline CDR1 is DFQATT and CDR2 is SNEGSKA (reference sequence). The V end lost 1 base, the J end lost 2 bases, and 11 bases lay between the germline ends. The CDR3 here is CSARVGGYQETQYF. The CDR3, as DNA: TGCAGTGCTAGAGTCGGTGGATATCAAGAGACCCAGTACTTC.

This clonotype was picked up many times. The V call is TRBV18, the J call TRBJ2-1; D tentatively fits TRBD1 or TRBD2 (5 bases each). Germline V gives CDR1 KGHSH, CDR2 LQKENI. There are 17 residues in the CDR3. The germline V and J ends were trimmed by 2 bases and 0 bases, with 14 bases remaining between them. DNA of the CDR3: TGTGCCAGCTCACCATGGACGGGGCTAAGCTCCTACAATGAGCAGTTCTTC. As protein: CASSPWTGLSSYNEQFF.

This clonotype has ten or more counts. The chain employs TRBV5-1 and TRBJ2-1; 9 bases fit TRBD1. The V and J ends lost 0 bases and 8 bases, in that order; junction bases with no gene match: 9. The CDR3 is 16 amino acids. Germline loops: CDR1 SGHRS, CDR2 YFSETQ. The CDR3 loop reads CASSLETGTGTDEQFF. CDR3 DNA sequence: TGCGCCAGCAGCTTGGAAACCGGGACAGGGACCGATGAGCAGTTCTTC.

This clonotype showed up just a few times. This sequence joins TRBV15 and TRBJ2-7; 11 nucleotides agree with TRBD2. The germline CDR1 and CDR2 sequences are LNHNV and YYDKDF (reference sequence). Germline trimming cut 8 bases from V and 3 bases from J; bases unmatched to any gene: 9. The CDR3 is 15 amino acids. DNA of the CDR3: TGTGCCACCCGGACTAGCGGGTCTGGAAGCTACGAGCAGTACTTC. As protein: CATRTSGSGSYEQYF.

This clonotype was seen many times. The chain joins TRBV12-3 or TRBV12-4 to TRBJ2-7, with TRBD1 matching over 7 bases. This CDR3 has 14 residues. J gave up 0 bases and V 6 bases, and 5 bases lay outside the gene matches. The CDR3 protein is CASSLQGSSYEQYF. CDR3 DNA: TGTGCCAGCAGCTTACAGGGGAGCTCCTACGAGCAGTACTTC.

This clonotype was picked up many times. This chain uses TRBV11-2 with TRBJ2-3, with D possibly matching TRBD2 (6 bases). Germline V gene sequence: CDR1 SGHAT, CDR2 FQNNGV. The CDR3 is 16 residues long. Between the trimmed V and J ends, which lost 5 bases and 1 base, there was a span of 16 bases. The DNA of the CDR3 is TGTGCCAGCAGCCCCGTGGAGGGAGAAGGCACAGATACGCAGTATTTT. Its protein is CASSPVEGEGTDTQYF.

The chain couples TRBV20-1 to TRBJ1-1, with D maybe TRBD1 (5 bases). Deletions cut 3 bases from V and 4 bases from J, with 9 bases between. Looked up from germline, CDR1 is DFQATT and CDR2 is SNEGSKA (reference sequence). The CDR3 sequence is 12 residues long. In DNA, the CDR3 is TGCAGTGCTAGCTGGGGGGGCACTGAAGCTTTCTTT. Translation gives CSASWGGTEAFF.